This TCR beta chain originates from a study of tumor-infiltrating lymphocytes in primary liver carcinoma (dated by TCRdb to about 2017). For the wider study: Between late 2015 and early 2016, a few patients in China with histopathologically diagnosed primary liver carcinoma had surgical resection. The five patients, three men and two women aged 30 to 69 years, had hepatocellular carcinoma (four) or combined HCC and intrahepatic cholangiocarcinoma (one). The tumors of the five patients were staged as T1-T3 N0M0, with maximum diameters ranging from 4.2 to 10 cm. Each sample produced about 3.5 to 8 million productive TCRbeta reads, and read depth showed no significant difference between tissue types. For each liver tumor, the study sampled five regions along with adjacent normal tissue and blood, and applied TCRbeta repertoire sequencing, expression microarrays and whole-exome sequencing. A total of about 35 specimens from 5 patients, comprising 25 or so tumor regions, 5 adjacent noncancerous liver tissues and 5 peripheral blood samples, were covered by TCRbeta repertoire sequencing. Repertoires from technical replicates were highly reproducible, with mean shared-clone rates approximately 0.88 and correlation coefficients above 0.95.

Study-level results and caveats: A significantly larger repertoire fraction was made up by the top 250 clones in tumors than in blood (p = 0.039). Since the samples were bulk and unsorted, there was no way to compare CD4+ and CD8+ T cell repertoires. Repertoire overlap was found to be higher between tumor regions (mean approximately 35%) than between tumor-adjacent (roughly 17%) or tumor-blood (around 15%) pairs, consistent with antigen-driven expansion. Only the TCR beta chain was sequenced, which likely underestimates true repertoire diversity because unpaired alpha chains were not captured. The study included only a few patients, and the authors note findings should be validated in a larger study.

The CDR3 numbers 17 residues from cysteine through phenylalanine. The retained sequence is limited to the CDR3, 51 bases, with the frame set at the first base. Worth noting for this clonotype: This clone's antigen is unknown. Relative to the germline gene, one junction end is altered; a read error may explain this.

RNA from unsorted whole blood was extracted with TRIzol reagent, and germline DNA was obtained with the DNeasy Blood & Tissue kit. At the time of sampling, the patients were treatment-naive and had chronic HBV infection. Before surgery, 3 to 5 milliliters of peripheral blood were collected into K2EDTA tubes. Using a constant-region primer and ProtoScript II reverse transcriptase, TCRbeta-specific cDNA was reverse-transcribed from about 0.45 ug total RNA. Construction of the TCRbeta libraries relied on three nested rounds of multiplex PCR, following a slightly modified ARM-PCR procedure. Each of the first two PCR rounds ran for 10 cycles and used multiplex TRBV1-TRBV30 forward primers together with a Cbeta reverse primer. Sample barcodes and Illumina adapters were attached in a final 25-cycle PCR using Deep VentR polymerase. Amplicons of 200-500 bp were gel-purified with a QIAquick gel extraction kit before sequencing. An Illumina HiSeq 2500 was used to sequence the TCRbeta amplicons with 250-bp paired-end reads. Turning to the authors' computational methods: Trimmomatic v0.33 was used to quality-trim the reads, and FLASH v1.2.11 was used to merge paired reads so that full CDR3 sequences could be recovered. MiGEC v1.2.1b assigned V, D and J germline segments to the rearranged TCRbeta sequences. Clonotype statistics and Shannon-Wiener diversity indices were calculated with VDJtools v1.0.0. Except for diversity analysis, only each sample's 250 most abundant clonotypes were used in subsequent analyses to reduce sampling bias. The public reads were quality trimmed at Q25 with fastp and then assembled into clones with MiXCR by TCRdb, keeping productive beta chains. When rows share a CDR3 protein, they turn into one entry using the most common DNA and genes. None of the V and J calls come from the authors' own analysis; TCRdb made them. The sample yields roughly 330,000 distinct CDR3 sequences; 65% were counted once. In total, the top ten clones hold under 8.5% of the sample.

The sequenced sample was peripheral blood. The rearrangement joined TRBV12-3 or TRBV12-4 to TRBJ2-3, and 7 junction bases match TRBD2. This clonotype was sampled from a man aged 40-49 years with primary liver carcinoma and hepatitis B virus infection. The DNA is as follows: TGTGCAAGCAGTTTAGGGGACTATCCTTTTAGCACAGATACGCAGTATTTT. The translation is CASSLGDYPFSTDTQYF.